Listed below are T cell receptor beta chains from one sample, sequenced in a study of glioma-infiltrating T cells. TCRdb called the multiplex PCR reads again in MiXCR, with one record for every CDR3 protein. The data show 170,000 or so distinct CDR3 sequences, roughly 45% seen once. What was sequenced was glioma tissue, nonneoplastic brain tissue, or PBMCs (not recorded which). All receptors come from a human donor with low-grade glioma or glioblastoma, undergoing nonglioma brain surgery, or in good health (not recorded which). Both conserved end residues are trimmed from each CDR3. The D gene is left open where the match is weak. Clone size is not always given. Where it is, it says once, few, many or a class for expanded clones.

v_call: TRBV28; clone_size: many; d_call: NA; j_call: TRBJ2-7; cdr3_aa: ASSPVVGRAYEQY
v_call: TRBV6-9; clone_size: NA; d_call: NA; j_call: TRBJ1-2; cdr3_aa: ARSLTSIRGDGYT
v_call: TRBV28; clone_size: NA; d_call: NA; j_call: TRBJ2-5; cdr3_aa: AGTKRGGREKSGTQY
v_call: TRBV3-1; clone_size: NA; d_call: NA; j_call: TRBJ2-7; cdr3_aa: ASSQVGRNYEQY
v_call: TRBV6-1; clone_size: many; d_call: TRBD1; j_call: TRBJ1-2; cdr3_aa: AARQGYGYT
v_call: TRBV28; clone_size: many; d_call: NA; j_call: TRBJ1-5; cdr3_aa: ASRGNNQPQH
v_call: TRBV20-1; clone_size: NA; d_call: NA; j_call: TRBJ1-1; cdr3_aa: SAREEGETEAF
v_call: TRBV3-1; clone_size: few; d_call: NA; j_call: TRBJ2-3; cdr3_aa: ASSQSGNTQY
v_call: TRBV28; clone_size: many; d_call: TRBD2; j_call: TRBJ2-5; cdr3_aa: ASSHPSGTETQY
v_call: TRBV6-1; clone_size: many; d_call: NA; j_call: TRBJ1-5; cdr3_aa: ASSSHMNQPQH
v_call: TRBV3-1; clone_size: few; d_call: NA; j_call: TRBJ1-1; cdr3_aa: ASSPLGDTEAF
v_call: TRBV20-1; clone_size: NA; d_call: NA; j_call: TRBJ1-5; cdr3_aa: SAISGKDNQPQH
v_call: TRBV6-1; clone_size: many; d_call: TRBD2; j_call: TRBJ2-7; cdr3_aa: ASSPLAGGPYEQY
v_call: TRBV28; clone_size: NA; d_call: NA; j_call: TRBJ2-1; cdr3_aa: ASSLYRGKSYNEQF
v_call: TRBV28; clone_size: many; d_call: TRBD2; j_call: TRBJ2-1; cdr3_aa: ASRALAGANEQF
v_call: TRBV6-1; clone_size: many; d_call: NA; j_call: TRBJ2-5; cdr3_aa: ASSVGAAETQY
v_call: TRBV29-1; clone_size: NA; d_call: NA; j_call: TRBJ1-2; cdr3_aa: SVDFGNFPYGYT
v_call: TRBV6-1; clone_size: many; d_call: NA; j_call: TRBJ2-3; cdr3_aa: ASSHQGYGTDTQY
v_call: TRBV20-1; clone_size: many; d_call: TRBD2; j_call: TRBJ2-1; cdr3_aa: SARDPLGGRNEQF
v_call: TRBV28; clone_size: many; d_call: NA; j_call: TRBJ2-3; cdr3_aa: ASSLGQGGDTQY